The clone carrying this T cell receptor (beta chain) is medium-sized in the sample. Antigen: not known. Via MiXCR, TCRdb re-called the reads, giving one row per CDR3 protein. The sample comprises under 200,000 distinct CDR3 sequences, 17% of which are singletons, and roughly 20% rests with the top ten. This sample was taken from a study of T cell repertoires in cytomegalovirus infection. Overall study: Matching HLA type, along with CMV infection, was indicated by public TCR beta signatures.

Overall study findings and caveats: Cumulative public TCR beta family frequency identified CMV carriers with the relevant HLA. Ex vivo, HLA-C-restricted CMV-specific TCR beta clonotypes prevailed over the rest of the response.

The V and J ends lost 4 bases and 2 bases respectively, with 10 bases between them. This CDR3 contains 14 residues. In germline, CDR1 is SEHNR, CDR2 FQNEAQ (reference sequence). Sequencing used CD8+ T cells from PBMCs. The receptor's source is a human donor in good health (CMV status not recorded). Some clones in this sample may be carry-over from other donors' samples. The chain has TRBV7-9 and TRBJ2-3, with D perhaps matching TRBD1 (5 bases). CDR3 DNA: TGTGCCAGCAGCTCGGACACTTCCACAGATACGCAGTATTTT. Its translation is CASSSDTSTDTQYF.